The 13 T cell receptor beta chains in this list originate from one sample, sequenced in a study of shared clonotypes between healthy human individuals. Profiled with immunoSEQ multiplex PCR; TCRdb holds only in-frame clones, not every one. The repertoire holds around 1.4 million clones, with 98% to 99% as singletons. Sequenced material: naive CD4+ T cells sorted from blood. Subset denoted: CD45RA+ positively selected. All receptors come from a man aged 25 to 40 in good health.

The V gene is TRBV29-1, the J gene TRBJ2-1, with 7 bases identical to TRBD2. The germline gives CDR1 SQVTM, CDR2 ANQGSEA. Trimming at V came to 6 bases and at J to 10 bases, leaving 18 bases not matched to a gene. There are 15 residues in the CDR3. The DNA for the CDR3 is TGCAGCGTGTCCTCCCATGGAGGGAGGGCTAGGGAGCAGTTCTTC. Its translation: CSVSSHGGRAREQFF.

CDR3 DNA sequence: TGTGCCAGCAGCTTAATGGAGACCCAGTACTTC. Protein: CASSLMETQYF. This rearrangement joins TRBV7-8 to TRBJ2-5; D unresolved. In germline, CDR1 is SGHVS, CDR2 FQNEAQ. CDR3 length: 11 amino acids. Trimming shortened V by 2 bases and J by 5 bases, and 3 bases separated the two germline ends. Full variable domain (remainder filled in from reference TRBV7-8 and TRBJ2-5): GAGVSQSPRYKVAKRGQDVALRCDPISGHVSLFWYQQALGQGPEFLTYFQNEAQLDKSGLPSDRFFAERPEGSVSTLKIQRTQQEDSAVYLCASSLMETQYFGPGTRLLVL.

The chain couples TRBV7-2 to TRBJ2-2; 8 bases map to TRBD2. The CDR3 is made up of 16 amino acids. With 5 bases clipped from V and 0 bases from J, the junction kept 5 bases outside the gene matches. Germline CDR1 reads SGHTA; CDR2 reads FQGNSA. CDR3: CASSAVAGPNTGELFF. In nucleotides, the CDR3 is TGTGCCAGCAGCGCAGTAGCGGGGCCGAACACCGGGGAGCTGTTTTTT.

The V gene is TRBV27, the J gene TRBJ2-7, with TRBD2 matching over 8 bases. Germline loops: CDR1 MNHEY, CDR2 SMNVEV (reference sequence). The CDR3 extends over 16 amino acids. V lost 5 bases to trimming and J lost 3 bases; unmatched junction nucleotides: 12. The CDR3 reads CASSQTVAGFRYEQYF. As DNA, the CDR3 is TGTGCCAGCAGTCAAACCGTAGCGGGATTTCGCTACGAGCAGTACTTC.

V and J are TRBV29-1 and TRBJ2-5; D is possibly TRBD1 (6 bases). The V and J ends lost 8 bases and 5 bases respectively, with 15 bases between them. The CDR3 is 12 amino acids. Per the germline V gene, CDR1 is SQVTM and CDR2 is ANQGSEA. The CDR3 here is CSHQGPGETQYF. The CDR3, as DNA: TGCAGCCATCAGGGGCCAGGGGAGACCCAGTACTTC.

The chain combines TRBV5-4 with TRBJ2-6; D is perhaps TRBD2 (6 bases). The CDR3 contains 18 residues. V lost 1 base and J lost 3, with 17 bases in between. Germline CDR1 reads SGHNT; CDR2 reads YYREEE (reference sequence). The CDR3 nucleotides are TGTGCCAGCAGCTTGATACGGAGGGAGATGGGTGGGGCCAACGTCCTGACTTTC. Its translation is CASSLIRREMGGANVLTF.

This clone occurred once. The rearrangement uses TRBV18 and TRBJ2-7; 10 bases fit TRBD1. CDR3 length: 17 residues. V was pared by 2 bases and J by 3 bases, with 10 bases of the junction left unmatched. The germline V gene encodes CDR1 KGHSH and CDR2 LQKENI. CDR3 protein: CASSPRPGQGSIYEQYF. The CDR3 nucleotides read TGTGCCAGCTCACCAAGACCGGGACAGGGGTCTATCTACGAGCAGTACTTC.

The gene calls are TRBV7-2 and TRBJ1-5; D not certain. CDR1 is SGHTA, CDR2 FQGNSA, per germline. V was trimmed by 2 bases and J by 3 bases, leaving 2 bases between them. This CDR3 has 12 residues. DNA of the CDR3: TGTGCCAGCAGCTTATTCAATCAGCCCCAGCATTTT. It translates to CASSLFNQPQHF.

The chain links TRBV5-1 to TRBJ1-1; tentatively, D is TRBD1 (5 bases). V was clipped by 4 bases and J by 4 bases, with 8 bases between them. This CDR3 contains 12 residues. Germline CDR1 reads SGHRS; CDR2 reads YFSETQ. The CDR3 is CASSHGGTEAFF. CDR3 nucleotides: TGCGCCAGCAGCCACGGGGGCACTGAAGCTTTCTTT.

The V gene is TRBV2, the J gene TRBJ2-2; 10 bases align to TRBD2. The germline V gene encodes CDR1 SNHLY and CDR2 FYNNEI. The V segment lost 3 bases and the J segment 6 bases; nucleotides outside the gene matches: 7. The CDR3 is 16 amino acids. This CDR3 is CASSEELAGVSGELFF. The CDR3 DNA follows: TGTGCCAGCAGTGAGGAGCTAGCGGGAGTGTCCGGGGAGCTGTTTTTT.

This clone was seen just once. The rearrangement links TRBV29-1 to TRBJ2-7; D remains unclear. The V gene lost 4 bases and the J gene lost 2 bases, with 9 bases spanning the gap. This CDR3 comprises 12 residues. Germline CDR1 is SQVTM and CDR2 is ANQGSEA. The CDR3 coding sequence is TGCAGCGTTGTCTCAGAGACCTACGAGCAGTACTTC. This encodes CSVVSETYEQYF.

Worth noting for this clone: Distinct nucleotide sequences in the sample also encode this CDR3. The CDR3 reads CASSLEGISGNTIYF. The CDR3 DNA reads TGCGCCAGCAGCTTGGAGGGGATCTCTGGAAACACCATATATTTT. The chain recombines TRBV5-1 with TRBJ1-3, with a tentative D call TRBD1 (5 bases). V lost 0 bases to trimming and J lost 0 bases, with 7 bases between them. CDR3 size: 15 residues. Germline V gene data show CDR1 as SGHRS and CDR2 as YFSETQ.

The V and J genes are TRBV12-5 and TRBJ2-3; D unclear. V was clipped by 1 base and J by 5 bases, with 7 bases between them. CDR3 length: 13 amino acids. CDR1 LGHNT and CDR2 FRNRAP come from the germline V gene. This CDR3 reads CASGLAGGDTQYF. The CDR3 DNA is TGTGCTAGTGGTTTGGCCGGTGGAGATACGCAGTATTTT.